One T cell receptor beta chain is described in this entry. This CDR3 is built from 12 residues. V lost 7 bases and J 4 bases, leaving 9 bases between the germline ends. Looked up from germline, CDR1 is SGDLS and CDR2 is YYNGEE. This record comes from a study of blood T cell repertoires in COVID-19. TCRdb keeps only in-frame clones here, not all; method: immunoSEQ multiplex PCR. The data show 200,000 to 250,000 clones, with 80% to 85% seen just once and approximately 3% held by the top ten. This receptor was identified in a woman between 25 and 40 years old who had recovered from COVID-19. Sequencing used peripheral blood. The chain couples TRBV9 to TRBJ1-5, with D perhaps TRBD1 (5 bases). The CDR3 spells CASGGHNQPQHF. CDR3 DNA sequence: TGTGCCAGCGGCGGACATAATCAGCCCCAGCATTTT.